This record covers a single TCR beta chain. Its specificity is not known. Other DNA sequences within the sample encode an identical CDR3. Every donor was a healthy person donating bone marrow. PCR employed 60 Vbeta and 13 Jbeta primers. The protocol was immunoSEQ multiplex PCR, while the TCRdb copy is restricted to in-frame clones and leaves out a portion. In the table there are some 170,000 clones, 65% to 75% of which are singletons. This sample stems from a study of cytomegalovirus exposure and HLA in healthy donors. Whole-study findings and limits: In an earlier analysis, most TCR beta V segments were productive about 87% or about 30% of the time.

The TCR originated in a human donor in good health. The sequenced sample was PBMCs.

The CDR3 sequence is CASSYGQGGNTIYF. The CDR3 nucleotides are TGTGCCAGCAGTTACGGACAGGGAGGAAACACCATATATTTT. V gene TRBV6-6 combines with J gene TRBJ1-3, with 8 bases fitting TRBD1. The CDR3 contains 14 residues. Germline-derived CDR1 and CDR2 are MNHNY and SVGAGI (reference sequence). Germline trimming cut 2 bases from V and 4 bases from J; bases unmatched to any gene: 1.